Presented here are 7 T cell receptor beta chains from one specimen sequenced in a study of T-cell memory formation after mild COVID-19. TCRdb called the 5' RACE reads again in MiXCR, with one record for every CDR3 protein. The data show 350,000 or so distinct CDR3 sequences, with roughly 13% seen just once and around 21% held by the top ten. The specimen was PBMCs or a T cell subset sorted from them (not recorded which). The receptor source for this set is a man between 18 and 35 years old who had mild COVID-19 (a few samples of this study predate the infection). Cell type and time point are not known.

This clonotype was recorded at least ten times. This chain uses TRBV6-5 with TRBJ1-1; D ambiguous. This CDR3 has 16 amino acids. From germline, CDR1 is MNHEY and CDR2 SVGAGI. V shed 0 bases and J shed 3 bases, with 14 bases lying between them. The CDR3 reads CASSYSSLAWDTEAFF. CDR3 DNA sequence: TGTGCCAGCAGTTACTCGAGTCTAGCATGGGACACTGAAGCTTTCTTT.

This clonotype was seen a few times. This chain joins TRBV11-2 and TRBJ1-1; D is unresolved. CDR1 SGHAT and CDR2 FQNNGV come from the germline V gene. The V and J ends lost 0 bases and 1 base respectively, with 6 bases between them. This CDR3 region has 14 residues. DNA of the CDR3: TGTGCCAGCAGCTTAGATCGGCGGAACACTGAAGCTTTCTTT. Translation gives CASSLDRRNTEAFF.

This clonotype was seen a handful of times. The rearrangement uses TRBV7-2 and TRBJ1-1; D gene ambiguous. Germline loops: CDR1 SGHTA, CDR2 FQGNSA. The CDR3 runs 16 residues. V lost 1 base and J 0 bases, leaving 12 bases between the germline ends. The CDR3 here is CASSLGTLRVNTEAFF. The CDR3 DNA reads TGTGCCAGCAGCTTAGGGACGCTGCGCGTGAACACTGAAGCTTTCTTT.

J is TRBJ1-2 and V is TRBV12-3 or TRBV12-4; no reliable D call. The V end lost 3 bases, the J end lost 3 bases, and 5 bases lay between the germline ends. This CDR3 region has 12 residues. CDR3 DNA sequence: TGTGCCAGCAGTTTGAGGGACTATGGCTACACCTTC. Amino acids: CASSLRDYGYTF.

In this sample, this clonotype turned up a few times. The chain couples TRBV5-4 to TRBJ2-1, with TRBD2 as a possible D gene (7 bases). CDR1 SGHNT and CDR2 YYREEE come from the germline V gene (reference sequence). V lost 3 bases and J 15 bases, leaving 22 bases between the germline ends. This CDR3 has 14 amino acids. The CDR3 is CASSSPGFRGGLFF. The DNA of the CDR3 is TGTGCCAGCAGCTCCCCGGGGTTTAGGGGGGGGCTGTTCTTC.

This clonotype came up a few times. The gene calls are TRBV15 and TRBJ1-5; no reliable D call. The germline V and J ends were trimmed by 1 base and 5 bases, with 12 bases remaining between them. The CDR3 sequence is 15 residues long. Germline CDR1 is LNHNV and CDR2 is YYDKDF (reference sequence). DNA for the CDR3: TGTGCCACCAGCAGAGTTGTTGCGGGAGATCAGCCCCAGCATTTT. Amino acids: CATSRVVAGDQPQHF.

This clonotype was found many times. The chain couples TRBV5-1 to TRBJ1-1, with TRBD1 matching 7 bases. The V and J ends lost 1 base and 5 bases, in that order; junction bases with no gene match: 5. The germline CDR1 and CDR2 sequences are SGHRS and YFSETQ. The CDR3 covers 14 residues. The CDR3 region is CASSLTTGLTEAFF. DNA for the CDR3: TGCGCCAGCAGCTTGACGACAGGGTTGACTGAAGCTTTCTTT. Filled out from reference TRBV5-1 and TRBJ1-1, the complete variable domain reads KAGVTQTPRYLIKTRGQQVTLSCSPISGHRSVSWYQQTPGQGLQFLFEYFSETQRNKGNFPGRFSGRQFSNSRSEMNVSTLELGDSALYLCASSLTTGLTEAFFGQGTRLTVV.